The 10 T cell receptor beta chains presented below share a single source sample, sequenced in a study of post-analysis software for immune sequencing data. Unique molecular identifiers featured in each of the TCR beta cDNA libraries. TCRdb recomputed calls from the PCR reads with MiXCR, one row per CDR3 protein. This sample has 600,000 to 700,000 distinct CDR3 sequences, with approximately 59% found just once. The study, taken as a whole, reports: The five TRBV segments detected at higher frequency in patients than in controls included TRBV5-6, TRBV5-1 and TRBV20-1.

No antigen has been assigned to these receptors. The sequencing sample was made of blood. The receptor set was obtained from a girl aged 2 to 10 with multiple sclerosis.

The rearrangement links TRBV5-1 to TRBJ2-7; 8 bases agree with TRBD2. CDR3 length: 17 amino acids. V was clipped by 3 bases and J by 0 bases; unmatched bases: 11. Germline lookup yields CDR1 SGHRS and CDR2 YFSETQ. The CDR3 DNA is TGCGCCAGCAGCTCCCCTCCTAGCGGGTTCAGCTCCTACGAGCAGTACTTC. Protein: CASSSPPSGFSSYEQYF.

The CDR3 region is CASSLSTGAFNEQFF. The DNA for the CDR3 is TGTGCCAGCAGCTTAAGTACAGGGGCTTTCAATGAGCAGTTCTTC. This sequence joins TRBV11-2 and TRBJ2-1; 7 nucleotides align to TRBD1. Germline values: CDR1 SGHAT, CDR2 FQNNGV. Germline trimming cut 2 bases from V and 6 bases from J; bases unmatched to any gene: 7. The CDR3 spans 15 residues. Complete variable domain (other parts from reference TRBV11-2 and TRBJ2-1): EAGVAQSPRYKIIEKRQSVAFWCNPISGHATLYWYQQILGQGPKLLIQFQNNGVVDDSQLPKDRFSAERLKGVDSTLKIQPAKLEDSAVYLCASSLSTGAFNEQFFGPGTRLTVL.

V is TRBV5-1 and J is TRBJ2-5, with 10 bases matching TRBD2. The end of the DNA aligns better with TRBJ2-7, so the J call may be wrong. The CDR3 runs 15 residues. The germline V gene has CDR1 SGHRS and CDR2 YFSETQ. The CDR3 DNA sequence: TGCGCCAGCAGCCCTCCTAGCGGGAGAAAATACGAGCAGTACTTC. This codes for CASSPPSGRKYEQYF.

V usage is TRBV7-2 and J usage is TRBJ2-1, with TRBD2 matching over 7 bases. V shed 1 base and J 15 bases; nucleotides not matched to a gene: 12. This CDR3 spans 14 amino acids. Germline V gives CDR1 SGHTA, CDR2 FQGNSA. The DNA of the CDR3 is TGTGCCAGCAGCTTAGATCTGGGACTAAGCGGGGTGTTCTTC. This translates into CASSLDLGLSGVFF. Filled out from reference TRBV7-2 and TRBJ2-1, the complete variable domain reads GAGVSQSPSNKVTEKGKDVELRCDPISGHTALYWYRQSLGQGLEFLIYFQGNSAPDKSGLPSDRFSAERTGGSVSTLTIQRTQQEDSAVYLCASSLDLGLSGVFFGPGTRLTVL.

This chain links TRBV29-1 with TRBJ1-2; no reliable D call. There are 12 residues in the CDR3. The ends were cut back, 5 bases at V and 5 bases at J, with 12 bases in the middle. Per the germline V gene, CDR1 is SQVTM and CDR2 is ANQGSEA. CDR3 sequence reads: CSVNGMSYGYTF. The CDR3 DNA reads TGCAGCGTTAACGGGATGTCGTATGGCTACACCTTC. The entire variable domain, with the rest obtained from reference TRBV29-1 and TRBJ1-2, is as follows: SAVISQKPSRDICQRGTSLTIQCQVDSQVTMMFWYRQQPGQSLTLIATANQGSEATYESGFVIDKFPISRPNLTFSTLTVSNMSPEDSSIYLCSVNGMSYGYTFGSGTRLTVV.

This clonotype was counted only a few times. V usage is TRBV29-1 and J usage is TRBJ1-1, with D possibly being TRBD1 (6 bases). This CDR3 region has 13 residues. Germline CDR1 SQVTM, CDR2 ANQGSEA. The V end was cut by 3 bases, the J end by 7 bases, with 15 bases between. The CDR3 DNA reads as TGCAGCGTTGAGGATGGGGGGGCTAGTGAAGCTTTCTTT. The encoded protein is CSVEDGGASEAFF.

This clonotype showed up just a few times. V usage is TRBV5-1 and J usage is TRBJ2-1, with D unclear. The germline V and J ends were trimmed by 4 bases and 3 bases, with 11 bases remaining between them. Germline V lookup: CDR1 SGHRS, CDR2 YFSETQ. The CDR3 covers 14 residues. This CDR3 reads CASSPGLNYNEQFF. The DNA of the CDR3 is TGCGCCAGCAGCCCCGGGTTGAACTACAATGAGCAGTTCTTC.

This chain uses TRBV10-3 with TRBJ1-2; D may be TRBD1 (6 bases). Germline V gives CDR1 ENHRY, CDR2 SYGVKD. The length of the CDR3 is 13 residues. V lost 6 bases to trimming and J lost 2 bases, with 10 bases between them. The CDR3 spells CAISPTGNYGYTF. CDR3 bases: TGTGCCATCAGCCCCACAGGGAACTATGGCTACACCTTC.

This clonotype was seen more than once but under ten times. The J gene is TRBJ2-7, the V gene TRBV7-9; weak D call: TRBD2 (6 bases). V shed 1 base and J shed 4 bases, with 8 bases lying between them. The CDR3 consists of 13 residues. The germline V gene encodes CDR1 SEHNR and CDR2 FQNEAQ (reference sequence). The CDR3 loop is CASSLVEGYEQYF. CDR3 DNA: TGTGCCAGCAGCTTAGTGGAGGGGTACGAGCAGTACTTC.

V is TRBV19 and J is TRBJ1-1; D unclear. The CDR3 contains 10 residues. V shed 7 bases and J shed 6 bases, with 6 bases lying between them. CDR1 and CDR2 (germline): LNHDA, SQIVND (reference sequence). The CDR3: CASIMAEAFF. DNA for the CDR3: TGTGCCAGTATCATGGCTGAAGCTTTCTTT.